Below, 5 T cell receptor beta chains from the same sample are listed, as sequenced in a study of shared clonotypes between healthy human individuals. TCRdb keeps only in-frame clones here, not all; method: immunoSEQ multiplex PCR. This table has 400,000 to 600,000 clones, about four fifths appearing once. The material sequenced was PBMCs. These receptors were obtained from a woman aged 40 to 50 in good health. Some clones in this sample may be carry-over from other donors' samples.

This clone was seen more than once but under ten times. V gene TRBV14 combines with J gene TRBJ2-1; no definite D call. This CDR3 comprises 16 residues. Germline lookup yields CDR1 SGHDN and CDR2 FVKESK. Trimming removed 0 bases from V and 0 bases from J, with 9 bases in between. Here the CDR3 reads CASSQEQRLSYNEQFF. The CDR3 bases are TGTGCCAGCAGCCAAGAGCAGCGCCTCTCCTACAATGAGCAGTTCTTC. The entire variable domain, with the rest obtained from reference TRBV14 and TRBJ2-1, is as follows: EAGVTQFPSHSVIEKGQTVTLRCDPISGHDNLYWYRRVMGKEIKFLLHFVKESKQDESGMPNNRFLAERTGGTYSTLKVQPAELEDSGVYFCASSQEQRLSYNEQFFGPGTRLTVL.

The DNA for the CDR3 is TGTGCCAGCAGTCGAGGGATGAACGAAAAACTGTTTTTT. Its translation is CASSRGMNEKLFF. V usage is TRBV6-5 and J usage is TRBJ1-4; D remains ambiguous. The CDR3 runs 13 residues. Trimming left V 5 bases short and J 8 bases short, with 12 bases between. Looked up from germline, CDR1 is MNHEY and CDR2 is SVGAGI.

The chain has TRBV27 and TRBJ2-5; D is unresolved. The CDR3 contains 15 residues. Germline V lookup: CDR1 MNHEY, CDR2 SMNVEV (reference sequence). Trimming cost V 0 bases and J 5 bases, with 13 bases left between them. In DNA form, the CDR3 reads TGTGCCAGCAGTTTATCCCCCCCCCGGTGGGAGACCCAGTACTTC. Protein product: CASSLSPPRWETQYF.

This sequence joins TRBV28 and TRBJ2-7, with TRBD1 matching 10 bases. The CDR3 spans 14 residues. The germline V gene has CDR1 MDHEN and CDR2 SYDVKM. V lost 6 bases and J lost 11; bases outside the gene matches: 13. Here the CDR3 reads CASSPRTGGDLEYF. As DNA, the CDR3 is TGTGCCAGCAGCCCGAGGACAGGGGGAGACCTTGAGTACTTC.

The chain combines TRBV15 with TRBJ2-7; D perhaps matches TRBD1 (5 bases). The CDR3 is 15 residues long. CDR1 LNHNV and CDR2 YYDKDF come from the germline V gene (reference sequence). The V end was cut by 0 bases, the J end by 2 bases, with 11 bases between. The CDR3 sequence: CATSREQGRTYEQYF. In nucleotides, the CDR3 is TGTGCCACCAGCAGAGAGCAGGGTCGTACCTACGAGCAGTACTTC.